Listed below are T cell receptor beta chains from one sample, sequenced in a study of CD8 T cells in ankylosing spondylitis. TCRdb ran MiXCR on the 5' RACE reads and lists one entry per CDR3 protein. The sample lists approximately 550,000 distinct CDR3 sequences, about 13% occurring once. The material sequenced was blood, either unsorted or a sorted T cell fraction (not recorded which). All receptors come from a male donor with ankylosing spondylitis. Each CDR3 is given with its conserved first and last residue. Fields, in order: V gene, D gene, clone size, J gene, CDR3 protein, CDR3 DNA. D genes are given only for firm matches. Rows may omit the clone size; those that give it use once, few, many or a size class.

v_call: TRBV2
d_call: TRBD2
clone_size: .
j_call: TRBJ2-5
cdr3_aa: CASSERLAGPGTQYF
cdr3_nt: TGTGCCAGCAGTGAAAGGCTAGCGGGGCCGGGGACCCAGTACTTC

v_call: TRBV7-9
d_call: TRBD2
clone_size: few
j_call: TRBJ2-5
cdr3_aa: CASSPLPGGGETQYF
cdr3_nt: TGTGCCAGCAGCCCCCTCCCTGGCGGGGGAGAGACCCAGTACTTC

v_call: TRBV7-2
d_call: .
clone_size: few
j_call: TRBJ2-3
cdr3_aa: CASSTSYATQYF
cdr3_nt: TGTGCCAGCAGCACCTCCTATGCTACGCAGTATTTT

v_call: TRBV7-2
d_call: .
clone_size: few
j_call: TRBJ2-1
cdr3_aa: CASSRDSTGGEQFF
cdr3_nt: TGTGCCAGCAGCCGGGACTCGACGGGCGGTGAGCAGTTCTTC

v_call: TRBV4-2
d_call: .
clone_size: few
j_call: TRBJ2-2
cdr3_aa: CASSQDRPNTGELFF
cdr3_nt: TGTGCCAGCAGCCAAGATCGCCCGAACACCGGGGAGCTGTTTTTT

v_call: TRBV29-1
d_call: .
clone_size: few
j_call: TRBJ1-2
cdr3_aa: CSARTVFGYTF
cdr3_nt: TGCAGCGCACGGACAGTATTTGGCTACACCTTC

v_call: TRBV12-3/TRBV12-4
d_call: .
clone_size: many
j_call: TRBJ2-7
cdr3_aa: CASSLRGREQYF
cdr3_nt: TGTGCCAGCAGTTTACGCGGGCGCGAGCAGTACTTC

v_call: TRBV3-1
d_call: TRBD2
clone_size: .
j_call: TRBJ2-1
cdr3_aa: CASSLAGGPLSGEQFF
cdr3_nt: TGTGCCAGCAGCCTGGCGGGAGGGCCCCTAAGCGGTGAGCAGTTCTTC

v_call: TRBV3-1
d_call: .
clone_size: many
j_call: TRBJ2-7
cdr3_aa: CASSQDRLYEQYF
cdr3_nt: TGTGCCAGCAGCCAAGACAGGCTCTACGAGCAGTACTTC

v_call: TRBV4-1
d_call: TRBD2
clone_size: .
j_call: TRBJ2-5
cdr3_aa: CASSQVGSGRGETQYF
cdr3_nt: TGCGCCAGCAGCCAAGTTGGTAGCGGGAGAGGTGAGACCCAGTACTTC

v_call: TRBV7-8
d_call: TRBD1
clone_size: few
j_call: TRBJ2-1
cdr3_aa: CASSFFTGDEQFF
cdr3_nt: TGTGCCAGCAGCTTTTTCACAGGGGACGAGCAGTTCTTC

v_call: TRBV5-6
d_call: TRBD2
clone_size: few
j_call: TRBJ2-3
cdr3_aa: CASSPGAGGVTDTQYF
cdr3_nt: TGTGCCAGCAGCCCCGGAGCGGGAGGGGTCACAGATACGCAGTATTTT

v_call: TRBV7-2
d_call: TRBD2
clone_size: few
j_call: TRBJ2-5
cdr3_aa: CASSFRTSGIGETQYF
cdr3_nt: TGTGCCAGCAGCTTCCGGACTAGCGGGATAGGAGAGACCCAGTACTTC

v_call: TRBV10-1
d_call: .
clone_size: .
j_call: TRBJ1-2
cdr3_aa: CASSESRTWGREVGYGYTF
cdr3_nt: TGCGCCAGCAGTGAGTCGAGGACGTGGGGGCGCGAAGTCGGCTATGGCTACACCTTC

v_call: TRBV20-1
d_call: .
clone_size: .
j_call: TRBJ2-4
cdr3_aa: CSARELLAARGGQYF
cdr3_nt: TGCAGTGCTAGAGAGTTGCTAGCGGCCAGGGGGGGCCAGTACTTC

v_call: TRBV12-3/TRBV12-4
d_call: TRBD2
clone_size: many
j_call: TRBJ2-7
cdr3_aa: CASSLGPLAGTYEQYF
cdr3_nt: TGTGCCAGCAGTTTGGGACCACTAGCGGGTACCTACGAGCAGTACTTC

v_call: TRBV12-3/TRBV12-4
d_call: TRBD1
clone_size: many
j_call: TRBJ1-2
cdr3_aa: CASSPSGTGGYGYTF
cdr3_nt: TGTGCCAGCAGCCCATCCGGGACAGGGGGCTATGGCTACACCTTC

v_call: TRBV14
d_call: .
clone_size: .
j_call: TRBJ1-1
cdr3_aa: CASSGGRTEAFF
cdr3_nt: TGTGCCAGCAGTGGCGGGAGGACTGAAGCTTTCTTT

v_call: TRBV12-3/TRBV12-4
d_call: TRBD2
clone_size: .
j_call: TRBJ2-2
cdr3_aa: CASLWEGFTGELFF
cdr3_nt: TGTGCCAGCCTATGGGAGGGATTCACCGGGGAGCTGTTTTTT

v_call: TRBV24-1
d_call: TRBD1
clone_size: many
j_call: TRBJ2-5
cdr3_aa: CATSDPNPQGIEQETQYF
cdr3_nt: TGTGCCACCAGTGATCCAAACCCACAGGGGATCGAGCAAGAGACCCAGTACTTC

v_call: TRBV30
d_call: .
clone_size: few
j_call: TRBJ2-6
cdr3_aa: CAWRKSSGANVLTF
cdr3_nt: TGTGCCTGGAGAAAGAGCTCTGGGGCCAACGTCCTGACTTTC

v_call: TRBV7-9
d_call: .
clone_size: many
j_call: TRBJ1-2
cdr3_aa: CASSGGNYGYTF
cdr3_nt: TGTGCCAGCAGCGGGGGGAACTATGGCTACACCTTC

v_call: TRBV12-3/TRBV12-4
d_call: TRBD1
clone_size: many
j_call: TRBJ1-2
cdr3_aa: CASSYSGTGAYGYTF
cdr3_nt: TGTGCCAGCAGTTACTCCGGGACAGGGGCCTATGGCTACACCTTC

v_call: TRBV7-9
d_call: TRBD1
clone_size: many
j_call: TRBJ1-5
cdr3_aa: CASTTGTGGSPQHF
cdr3_nt: TGTGCCAGCACCACCGGGACAGGCGGCAGTCCCCAGCATTTT

v_call: TRBV5-1
d_call: TRBD1
clone_size: .
j_call: TRBJ2-7
cdr3_aa: CASSLVGDSDEQYF
cdr3_nt: TGCGCCAGCAGCTTGGTAGGGGACAGCGACGAGCAGTACTTC

v_call: TRBV5-1
d_call: TRBD2
clone_size: .
j_call: TRBJ2-2
cdr3_aa: CASSYSGTNTGELFF
cdr3_nt: TGCGCCAGCAGCTATAGCGGGACGAACACCGGGGAGCTGTTTTTT

v_call: TRBV15
d_call: TRBD2
clone_size: many
j_call: TRBJ2-1
cdr3_aa: CATTPSLAGDINEQFF
cdr3_nt: TGTGCCACCACCCCGTCCCTAGCGGGAGACATCAATGAGCAGTTCTTC

v_call: TRBV5-1
d_call: .
clone_size: few
j_call: TRBJ2-3
cdr3_aa: CASSLSAVSDTQYF
cdr3_nt: TGCGCCAGCAGCTTGTCGGCGGTTTCAGATACGCAGTATTTT

v_call: TRBV12-3/TRBV12-4
d_call: .
clone_size: few
j_call: TRBJ1-1
cdr3_aa: CASSLAGRVNTEAFF
cdr3_nt: TGTGCCAGCAGTTTAGCAGGGCGGGTGAACACTGAAGCTTTCTTT

v_call: TRBV12-3/TRBV12-4
d_call: TRBD1
clone_size: many
j_call: TRBJ1-2
cdr3_aa: CASSVRGRNVYGYTF
cdr3_nt: TGTGCCAGCAGTGTTAGGGGGCGCAACGTCTATGGCTACACCTTC

v_call: TRBV5-1
d_call: TRBD1
clone_size: few
j_call: TRBJ2-4
cdr3_aa: CASSLGGQGFGGKNIQYF
cdr3_nt: TGCGCCAGCAGCTTGGGGGGACAGGGGTTCGGTGGCAAAAACATTCAGTACTTC

v_call: TRBV12-3/TRBV12-4
d_call: .
clone_size: many
j_call: TRBJ1-2
cdr3_aa: CASTLGGPEYGYTF
cdr3_nt: TGTGCCAGCACCTTGGGAGGGCCTGAGTATGGCTACACCTTC

v_call: TRBV14
d_call: .
clone_size: .
j_call: TRBJ2-1
cdr3_aa: CASSQAADFYNEQFF
cdr3_nt: TGTGCCAGCAGCCAAGCAGCGGACTTTTACAATGAGCAGTTCTTC

v_call: TRBV20-1
d_call: .
clone_size: .
j_call: TRBJ2-5
cdr3_aa: CSARGVGYVQETQYF
cdr3_nt: TGCAGTGCCCGGGGTGTGGGCTACGTTCAAGAGACCCAGTACTTC

v_call: TRBV6-1
d_call: .
clone_size: .
j_call: TRBJ2-6
cdr3_aa: CASSTGDSGANVLTF
cdr3_nt: TGTGCCAGCTCCACAGGAGACTCTGGGGCCAACGTCCTGACTTTC

v_call: TRBV20-1
d_call: TRBD2
clone_size: few
j_call: TRBJ2-6
cdr3_aa: CSAPGGLAGSSGANVLTF
cdr3_nt: TGCAGTGCCCCAGGGGGACTAGCGGGGAGCTCTGGGGCCAACGTCCTGACTTTC

v_call: TRBV30
d_call: TRBD2
clone_size: .
j_call: TRBJ2-4
cdr3_aa: CAWSELAGAAAYF
cdr3_nt: TGTGCCTGGAGTGAACTAGCGGGTGCTGCTGCGTACTTC

v_call: TRBV12-3/TRBV12-4
d_call: .
clone_size: .
j_call: TRBJ1-3
cdr3_aa: CASSFAGSGNTIYF
cdr3_nt: TGTGCCAGCAGTTTCGCAGGGTCTGGAAACACCATATATTTT

v_call: TRBV15
d_call: .
clone_size: many
j_call: TRBJ1-1
cdr3_aa: CATSPVRTTIDTEAFF
cdr3_nt: TGTGCCACCAGCCCCGTCCGGACGACGATAGACACTGAAGCTTTCTTT

v_call: TRBV5-1
d_call: TRBD2
clone_size: many
j_call: TRBJ2-1
cdr3_aa: CASSLGTSGYNEQFF
cdr3_nt: TGTGCCAGCAGTTTAGGGACTAGCGGCTACAATGAGCAGTTCTTC

v_call: TRBV6-1
d_call: .
clone_size: .
j_call: TRBJ2-7
cdr3_aa: CASTRAGGLYEQYF
cdr3_nt: TGTGCCAGCACCCGGGCCGGGGGACTTTACGAGCAGTACTTC

v_call: TRBV11-3
d_call: .
clone_size: .
j_call: TRBJ2-7
cdr3_aa: CASSLGGGAYEQYF
cdr3_nt: TGTGCCAGCAGCTTAGGCGGAGGGGCCTACGAGCAGTACTTC

v_call: TRBV5-1
d_call: .
clone_size: .
j_call: TRBJ2-7
cdr3_aa: CASSLGTESYEQYF
cdr3_nt: TGCGCCAGCAGCTTGGGGACAGAATCCTACGAGCAGTACTTC

v_call: TRBV10-3
d_call: .
clone_size: few
j_call: TRBJ2-5
cdr3_aa: CAISESATQETQYF
cdr3_nt: TGTGCCATCAGTGAGTCGGCCACCCAAGAGACCCAGTACTTC

v_call: TRBV6-2/TRBV6-3
d_call: .
clone_size: .
j_call: TRBJ1-1
cdr3_aa: CASSREGQVRVNTEAFF
cdr3_nt: TGTGCCAGCAGCCGCGAAGGGCAGGTGAGGGTGAACACTGAAGCTTTCTTT

v_call: TRBV19
d_call: .
clone_size: .
j_call: TRBJ1-6
cdr3_aa: CASMGDLGSPLHF
cdr3_nt: TGTGCCAGTATGGGAGATTTAGGATCACCCCTCCACTTT

v_call: TRBV6-1
d_call: TRBD1
clone_size: many
j_call: TRBJ1-5
cdr3_aa: CATLLDRVEQPQHF
cdr3_nt: TGTGCCACTCTTTTGGACAGGGTAGAACAGCCCCAGCATTTT

v_call: TRBV5-1
d_call: TRBD1
clone_size: .
j_call: TRBJ1-1
cdr3_aa: CASCKMTGGVNTEAFF
cdr3_nt: TGCGCCAGCTGCAAAATGACAGGGGGAGTGAACACTGAAGCTTTCTTT

v_call: TRBV24-1
d_call: .
clone_size: many
j_call: TRBJ2-3
cdr3_aa: CATSDSNGASTDTQYF
cdr3_nt: TGTGCCACCAGTGATTCTAATGGGGCCAGCACAGATACGCAGTATTTT

v_call: TRBV6-2/TRBV6-3
d_call: .
clone_size: few
j_call: TRBJ1-1
cdr3_aa: CASSSPRLRGNTEAFF
cdr3_nt: TGTGCCAGCAGTTCTCCAAGGTTGAGGGGGAACACTGAAGCTTTCTTT

v_call: TRBV11-2
d_call: .
clone_size: few
j_call: TRBJ1-1
cdr3_aa: CASSSSRRAFF
cdr3_nt: TGTGCCAGCAGCTCATCCAGGAGAGCTTTCTTT

v_call: TRBV11-2
d_call: .
clone_size: few
j_call: TRBJ1-1
cdr3_aa: CASSLGVGRGNTEAFF
cdr3_nt: TGTGCCAGCAGCTTAGGAGTAGGGAGGGGAAACACTGAAGCTTTCTTT

v_call: TRBV3-1
d_call: .
clone_size: .
j_call: TRBJ2-1
cdr3_aa: CASSLWGNKNEQFF
cdr3_nt: TGTGCCAGCAGCCTTTGGGGTAATAAGAATGAGCAGTTCTTC

v_call: TRBV3-1
d_call: .
clone_size: many
j_call: TRBJ1-1
cdr3_aa: CASSQGDTEAFF
cdr3_nt: TGTGCCAGCAGCCAGGGGGACACTGAAGCTTTCTTT

v_call: TRBV3-1
d_call: .
clone_size: few
j_call: TRBJ2-7
cdr3_aa: CASSQTTGRRVYEQYF
cdr3_nt: TGTGCCAGCAGCCAAACTACCGGGCGTCGAGTGTACGAGCAGTACTTC

v_call: TRBV6-1
d_call: .
clone_size: once
j_call: TRBJ2-1
cdr3_aa: CASSEEVARVEPYNEQFF
cdr3_nt: TGTGCCAGCAGTGAAGAGGTTGCGAGGGTAGAACCCTACAATGAGCAGTTCTTC

v_call: TRBV12-3/TRBV12-4
d_call: .
clone_size: .
j_call: TRBJ2-2
cdr3_aa: CASPPDGANTGELFF
cdr3_nt: TGTGCCAGCCCCCCGGACGGAGCGAACACCGGGGAGCTGTTTTTT

v_call: TRBV2
d_call: TRBD1
clone_size: .
j_call: TRBJ1-1
cdr3_aa: CASIETGRGAEAFF
cdr3_nt: TGTGCCAGCATTGAGACAGGGAGAGGAGCTGAAGCTTTCTTT

v_call: TRBV10-3
d_call: TRBD2
clone_size: many
j_call: TRBJ2-1
cdr3_aa: CAISETSGVYNEQFF
cdr3_nt: TGTGCCATCAGCGAGACTAGCGGGGTTTACAATGAGCAGTTCTTC

v_call: TRBV7-9
d_call: TRBD2
clone_size: .
j_call: TRBJ2-5
cdr3_aa: CASSLLAVQETQYF
cdr3_nt: TGTGCCAGCAGCCTGCTAGCGGTCCAAGAGACCCAGTACTTC